This T cell receptor beta chain appears in the sequencing data of a study of metastatic and nonmetastatic thyroid tumors. As for the study in general: Repertoires from malignant and benign thyroid patients were compared across blood and tumor or nodule tissue. Findings and caveats of the study: Benign nodules reportedly had significantly lower TCR beta diversity than malignant thyroid tumors in blood and tumor.

As originally analysed: To classify distant metastasis in papillary thyroid cancer, a model was built from CDR3 differences across clinicopathological groups. TCRdb reanalyzed the PCR reads via MiXCR. These V and J calls derive from TCRdb rather than the authors' analysis. The sample includes 11,000 or so clones, 20% to 30% of them seen just once. Germline V gene lookup returns CDR1 MDHEN and CDR2 SYDVKM. The CDR3 runs to 15 residues. Trimming removed 6 bases at V and 3 bases at J, with 18 bases between. By share, this clone ranks as medium-sized (0.01 to 0.1%). Its antigen is unidentified. All patients were treatment-naive before thyroid surgery.

The chain recombines TRBV28 with TRBJ2-7; D possibly corresponds to TRBD2 (7 bases). Sequencing input: tumor tissue. The receptor comes from a female donor with papillary thyroid cancer or a benign thyroid nodule (not recorded which). Some clones in this sample may be carry-over from other donors' samples. The DNA of the CDR3 is TGTGCCAGCAGCCACAGGGAGAGCGGGAACTACGAGCAGTACTTC. It is translated as CASSHRESGNYEQYF.